This is a list of T cell receptor beta chains from one sample in a study of CD8 T cells in Susac syndrome. One entry per CDR3 protein, called by TCRdb with MiXCR from the immunoSEQ multiplex PCR reads. The repertoire holds over 95,000 distinct CDR3 sequences, with about nine tenths as singletons. Sequencing was carried out using CD4+ T cells from PBMCs. Receptors originate from a human donor in good health. The conserved cysteine and the conserved F or W are not part of the CDR3 here. Each record gives: V gene, J gene, CDR3 protein.

TRBV3-1	TRBJ1-1	ASSPWTGGGSTEAF
TRBV6-2/TRBV6-3	TRBJ1-2	ASSYTGFGGYT
TRBV7-2	TRBJ1-2	ASSLTNSYGYT
TRBV7-8	TRBJ2-7	ASSLERVSYEQY
TRBV6-1	TRBJ2-2	ASSDRGGSGELF
TRBV18	TRBJ2-7	ASSPGGSQSYEQY
TRBV4-2	TRBJ2-1	ASSQEVRISSYNEQF
TRBV14	TRBJ2-3	ASSHWAAPGDTQY
TRBV7-3	TRBJ1-1	ASSPRPDGNTEAF
TRBV27	TRBJ2-1	ASNTITPQGQPKAYNEQF
TRBV6-2/TRBV6-3	TRBJ1-3	ASSSSGLFGNTIY
TRBV18	TRBJ2-7	ASSPTITKTDEQY
TRBV19	TRBJ2-1	ASSTSTYNEQF
TRBV20-1	TRBJ1-1	RSRDRGAEAF
TRBV5-4	TRBJ2-1	ASSAGEPGSYNEQF
TRBV29-1	TRBJ2-3	SDSGTSTDTQY
TRBV20-1	TRBJ1-1	SASPTGGEMNTEAF
TRBV2	TRBJ2-2	ASSEGGSETGELF
TRBV19	TRBJ2-7	AEEVGPYEQY
TRBV18	TRBJ2-7	ASSPDGFDYEQY
TRBV7-9	TRBJ2-1	ASSSLLLAGGLYNEQF
TRBV29-1	TRBJ1-4	SVEDDWNEKLF
TRBV24-1	TRBJ2-2	ATSDNGIPTGELF
TRBV4-2	TRBJ2-2	ASSRLAGGSGNTGELF
TRBV29-1	TRBJ2-4	SYRGQGDIQY
TRBV5-1	TRBJ1-2	ASSWAAEPNYGYT